The rows below give T cell receptor beta chains drawn from one sample of a study of blood T cell repertoires in COVID-19. Sequencing was performed with immunoSEQ multiplex PCR; in TCRdb, only in-frame clones are kept and a portion is missing. The table shows 290,000 or so clones, with about 89% occurring only once. Specimen: peripheral blood. The source is a woman under 40 with COVID-19, enrolled during active disease. Both conserved end residues are part of each CDR3. D genes are given only for firm matches. The size entry is marked missing in some rows and otherwise reads once, few, many or a size class.

V	J	D	size	CDR3	DNA
TRBV15	TRBJ2-5	.	.	CATSPTGETQYF	TGTGCCACCAGCCCGACAGGTGAGACCCAGTACTTC
TRBV3-1/TRBV3-2	TRBJ1-1	.	many	CASSPRSETEAFF	TGTGCCAGCAGCCCCCGGAGTGAAACTGAAGCTTTCTTT
TRBV10-3	TRBJ2-1	TRBD2	.	CAITPGLLPENEQFF	TGTGCCATCACCCCGGGACTATTACCGGAAAATGAGCAGTTCTTC
TRBV19	TRBJ2-7	.	.	CASSTLQGGNEQYF	TGTGCCAGTAGCACTCTCCAGGGTGGAAACGAGCAGTACTTC
TRBV9	TRBJ2-5	.	once	CASSVGRAGETQYF	TGTGCCAGCAGCGTAGGGAGGGCCGGGGAGACCCAGTACTTC
TRBV19	TRBJ1-4	TRBD1	.	CASSLPGQGNEKLFF	TGTGCCAGTAGCCTGCCGGGACAGGGGAATGAAAAACTGTTTTTT
TRBV6-5	TRBJ1-5	.	.	CASRPPGSSNQPQHF	TGTGCCAGCAGGCCCCCGGGTAGTAGCAATCAGCCCCAGCATTTT
TRBV2	TRBJ2-1	TRBD2	.	CASSENPREPYNEQFF	TGTGCCAGCAGTGAAAATCCGCGGGAGCCCTACAATGAGCAGTTCTTC
TRBV19	TRBJ2-3	TRBD2	.	CASRFSGSTDTQYF	TGTGCCAGTAGATTTAGCGGGAGCACAGATACGCAGTATTTT
TRBV5-1	TRBJ2-2	.	.	CASTPGGMNTGELFF	TGCGCCAGCACTCCGGGCGGGATGAACACCGGGGAGCTGTTTTTT
TRBV9	TRBJ2-1	.	.	CASSVGTEPYNEQFF	TGTGCCAGCAGCGTAGGCACCGAGCCTTACAATGAGCAGTTCTTC
TRBV10-3	TRBJ1-5	.	.	CAIRRPGQTSNQPQHF	TGTGCCATCCGCCGGCCCGGACAGACGAGCAATCAGCCCCAGCATTTT
TRBV10-3	TRBJ2-1	TRBD2	.	CAIRSGLAGGDEQFF	TGTGCCATCAGATCGGGACTAGCGGGAGGAGATGAGCAGTTCTTC
TRBV10-3	TRBJ1-2	.	.	CAISPGSPYGYTF	TGTGCCATCAGTCCAGGGTCACCTTATGGCTACACCTTC
TRBV19	TRBJ2-3	.	.	CASSIDGQARTDTQYF	TGTGCCAGTAGTATAGATGGCCAGGCGCGCACAGATACGCAGTATTTT
TRBV12-3/TRBV12-4	TRBJ1-1	.	few	CASSYYTEAFF	TGTGCCAGCAGTTATTATACTGAAGCTTTCTTT
TRBV6-1	TRBJ2-7	TRBD2	.	CASSEGTSGSHEQYF	TGTGCCAGCAGTGAGGGGACTAGCGGGAGCCACGAGCAGTACTTC
TRBV2	TRBJ2-1	TRBD2	.	CASRGTSGYNEQFF	TGTGCCAGCCGAGGGACTAGCGGATACAATGAGCAGTTCTTC
TRBV7-6	TRBJ1-3	.	.	CASSLGPAQTLSGNTIYF	TGTGCCAGCAGCTTAGGCCCGGCACAGACCCTCTCTGGAAACACCATATATTTT
TRBV19	TRBJ1-5	.	.	CASSWGGRSNQPQHF	TGTGCCAGTAGTTGGGGGGGGAGAAGCAATCAGCCCCAGCATTTT